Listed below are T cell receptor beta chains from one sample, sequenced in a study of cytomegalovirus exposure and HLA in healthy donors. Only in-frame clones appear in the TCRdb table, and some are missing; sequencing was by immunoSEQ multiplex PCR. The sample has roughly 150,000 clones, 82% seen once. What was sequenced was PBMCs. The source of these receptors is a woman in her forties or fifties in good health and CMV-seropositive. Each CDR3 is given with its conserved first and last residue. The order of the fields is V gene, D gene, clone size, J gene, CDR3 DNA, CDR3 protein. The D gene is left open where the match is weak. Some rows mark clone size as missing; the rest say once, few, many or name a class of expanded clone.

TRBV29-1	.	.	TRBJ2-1	TGCAGCGTTGGTCGGGGTACCTACAATGAGCAGTTCTTC	CSVGRGTYNEQFF
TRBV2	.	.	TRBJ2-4	TGTGCCAGCAGTCGTCCGGAGGGGCGCAAAAACATTCAGTACTTC	CASSRPEGRKNIQYF
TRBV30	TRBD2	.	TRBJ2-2	TGTGCCTGGACCACCCTCCGGGGGGCGAACACCGGGGAGCTGTTTTTT	CAWTTLRGANTGELFF
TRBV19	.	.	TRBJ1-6	TGTGCCAGTAGCCAGACTTCGTATAATTCACCCCTCCACTTT	CASSQTSYNSPLHF
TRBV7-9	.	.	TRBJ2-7	TGTGCCAGCAGCGCCGGGTCTAGCTCCTACGAGCAGTACTTC	CASSAGSSSYEQYF
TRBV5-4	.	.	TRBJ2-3	TGTGCCAGCAGCTTGCCCACCTATGGACTCGGCACAGATACGCAGTATTTT	CASSLPTYGLGTDTQYF
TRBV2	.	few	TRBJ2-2	TGTGCCAGCAAGCCGGGAATAAGTAACACCGGGGAGCTGTTTTTT	CASKPGISNTGELFF
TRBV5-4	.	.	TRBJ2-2	TGTGCCAGCAGCTTGACACAAGCGAACACCGGGGAGCTGTTTTTT	CASSLTQANTGELFF
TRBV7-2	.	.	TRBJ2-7	TGTGCCAGCAGCTCCGACAGGAGCTCCTACGAGCAGTACTTC	CASSSDRSSYEQYF
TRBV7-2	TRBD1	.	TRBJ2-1	TGTGCCAGCAGCGTCGACAGGGCGTCCTACAATGAGCAGTTCTTC	CASSVDRASYNEQFF
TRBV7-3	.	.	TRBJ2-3	TGTGCCAGCAGCTTAAGTGTCTCAGATACGCAGTATTTT	CASSLSVSDTQYF
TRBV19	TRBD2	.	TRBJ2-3	TGTGCCAGTAGAAAAGCGGGGTGGGTACTGGATACGCAGTATTTT	CASRKAGWVLDTQYF
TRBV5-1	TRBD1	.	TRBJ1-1	TGCGCCAGCAGCCGACAGGGATACGCTGAAGCTTTCTTT	CASSRQGYAEAFF
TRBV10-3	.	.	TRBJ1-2	TGTGCCATCAGTGACAGGGCGCGTGGCTACACCTTC	CAISDRARGYTF
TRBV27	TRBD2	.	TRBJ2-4	TGTGCCAGCAGTACTAGCGGGGGGGTTGGTCAGTACTTC	CASSTSGGVGQYF
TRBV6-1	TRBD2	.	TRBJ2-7	TGTGCCAGCAGTGCCGGGCGGGGGGCGCGGCTCGAGCAGTACTTC	CASSAGRGARLEQYF
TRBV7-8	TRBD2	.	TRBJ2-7	TGTGCCAGCAGCTTACGGAGCGGGGGGTCCTACGAGCAGTACTTC	CASSLRSGGSYEQYF
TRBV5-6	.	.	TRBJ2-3	TGTGCCAGCAGCATCGATGGAGCGCAGTATTTT	CASSIDGAQYF
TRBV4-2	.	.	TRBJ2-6	TGTGCCAGCAGCCAAGAATCCAGACAGGACTCTGGGGCCAACGTCCTGACTTTC	CASSQESRQDSGANVLTF
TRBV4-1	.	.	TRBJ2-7	TGCGCCAGCAGCCAGAGGGCCAACTACGAGCAGTACTTC	CASSQRANYEQYF
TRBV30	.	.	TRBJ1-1	TGTGCCTGGAGCTCCTTGGGCAACACTGAAGCTTTCTTT	CAWSSLGNTEAFF
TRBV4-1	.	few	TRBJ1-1	TGCGCCAGCAGCCCAAGTCCGACACCCATGAACACTGAAGCTTTCTTT	CASSPSPTPMNTEAFF
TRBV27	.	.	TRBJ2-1	TGTGCCAGCAGTTTAGCGGGGGCAAACTACAATGAGCAGTTCTTC	CASSLAGANYNEQFF
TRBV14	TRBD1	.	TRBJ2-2	TGTGCCAGCAGCCAAAGATCGAGCCGGACAGGGATTTGGGCCGGGGAGCTGTTTTTT	CASSQRSSRTGIWAGELFF
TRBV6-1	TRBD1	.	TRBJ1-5	TGTGCCAGCACTAGACAGGGGGCTGATCAGCCCCAGCATTTT	CASTRQGADQPQHF
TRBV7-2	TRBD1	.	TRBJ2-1	TGTGCCAGCAGCCGACAACAGGGGGCCTATGAGCAGTTCTTC	CASSRQQGAYEQFF
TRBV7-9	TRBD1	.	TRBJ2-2	TGTGCCAGCAGCTCCCCGCGACAGGGGGAGACCGGGGAGCTGTTTTTT	CASSSPRQGETGELFF
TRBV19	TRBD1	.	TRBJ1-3	TGTGCCAGTAGTAAGACAGGGCGGCAGGGAAACACCATATATTTT	CASSKTGRQGNTIYF
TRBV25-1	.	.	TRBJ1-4	TGTGCCAGCAGTGAATTCCAGGGGCAAGTAGAAAAACTGTTTTTT	CASSEFQGQVEKLFF
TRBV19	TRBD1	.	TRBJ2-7	TGTGCCAGTAGTTCGTCAGGGGGATCCTACGAGCAGTACTTC	CASSSSGGSYEQYF
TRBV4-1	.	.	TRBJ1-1	TGCGCCAGCAGCCCCCTGGACATCCAGAACACTGAAGCTTTCTTT	CASSPLDIQNTEAFF
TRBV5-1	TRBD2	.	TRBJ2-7	TGCGCCTCGGGGGGGGAAGACTACGAGCAGTACTTC	CASGGEDYEQYF
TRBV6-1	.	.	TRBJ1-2	TGTGCCAGCAGTGGCCCCCTTAGAGTGGGCTACATCTTC	CASSGPLRVGYIF
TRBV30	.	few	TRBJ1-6	TGTGCCTGTCAAACAGCCTCCTATAATTCACCCCTCCACTTT	CACQTASYNSPLHF
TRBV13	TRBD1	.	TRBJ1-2	TGTGCCAGCAGCTTACAGCGGACAGGATTAGGCTACACCTTC	CASSLQRTGLGYTF
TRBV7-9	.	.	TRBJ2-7	TGTTCCAGCAGCCAAGACAGGTTCTCCTACGAGCAGTACTTC	CSSSQDRFSYEQYF
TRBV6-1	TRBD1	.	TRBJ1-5	TGTGCCAGCAGTGAAGCTTGGACAGGGGAGGTTCGCCCCCAGCATTTT	CASSEAWTGEVRPQHF